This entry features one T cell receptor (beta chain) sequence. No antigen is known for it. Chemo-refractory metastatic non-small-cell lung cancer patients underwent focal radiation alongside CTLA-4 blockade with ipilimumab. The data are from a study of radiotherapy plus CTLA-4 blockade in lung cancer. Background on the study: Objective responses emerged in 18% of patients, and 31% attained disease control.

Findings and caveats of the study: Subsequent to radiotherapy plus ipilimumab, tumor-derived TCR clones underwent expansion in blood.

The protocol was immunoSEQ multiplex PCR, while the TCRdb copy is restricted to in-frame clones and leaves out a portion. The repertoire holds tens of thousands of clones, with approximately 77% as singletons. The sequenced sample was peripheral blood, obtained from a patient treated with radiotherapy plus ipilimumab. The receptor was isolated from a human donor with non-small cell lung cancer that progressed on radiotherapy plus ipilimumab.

CDR3 bases: TGTGCCAGCAGCCTCTACACTGAAGCTTTCTTT. Translation: CASSLYTEAFF. This sequence joins TRBV2 and TRBJ1-1; D ambiguous. Between the trimmed V and J ends, which lost 6 bases and 3 bases, there was a span of 5 bases. Per germline, CDR1 SNHLY and CDR2 FYNNEI. The CDR3 has 11 residues.